Listed below are T cell receptor beta chains from one sample, sequenced in a study of cytomegalovirus exposure and HLA in healthy donors. Sequencing used immunoSEQ multiplex PCR; TCRdb keeps in-frame clones, though not all of them. The data hold about 75,000 clones, with around 84% observed a single time. The sample taken for sequencing was PBMCs. The source of these receptors is a man between 65 and 85 years old in good health and CMV-seropositive. CDR3s include the opening cysteine and the closing phenylalanine or tryptophan. A D gene is named only where the DNA matches it firmly. The size entry is marked missing in some rows and otherwise reads once, few, many or a size class.

size | J | D | V | DNA | CDR3
NA | TRBJ2-4 | NA | TRBV14 | TGTGCCAGCAGCCAGCGTTACACAGCTAACATTCAGTACTTC | CASSQRYTANIQYF
NA | TRBJ1-4 | NA | TRBV19 | TGTGCCAGTAGCCCCCGAGGTGCAACTAATGAAAAACTGTTTTTT | CASSPRGATNEKLFF
once | TRBJ2-2 | NA | TRBV10-3 | TGTGCCATCAGTGTTGAAGCACTGTTTTCACCCGGGGAGCTGTTTTTT | CAISVEALFSPGELFF
NA | TRBJ2-3 | NA | TRBV6-5 | TGTGCCAGCAAGAGTCGCAGGGACACAGATACGCAGTATTTT | CASKSRRDTDTQYF
NA | TRBJ1-2 | NA | TRBV10-1 | TGCGCCAGCAGTGAGTCTCCTATCTATGGCTACACCTTC | CASSESPIYGYTF
few | TRBJ1-4 | NA | TRBV11-2 | TGTGCCAGCAGTAGCCTTAGGTGGCAGGAAAAACTGTTTTTT | CASSSLRWQEKLFF
NA | TRBJ1-5 | NA | TRBV7-9 | TGTGCCAGCAGCTGGGGCAGCAATCAGCCCCAGCATTTT | CASSWGSNQPQHF
once | TRBJ2-3 | TRBD2 | TRBV10-3 | TGTGCCATCAGTGCCTGGACTAGCGGGGGGGGAGATACGCAGTATTTT | CAISAWTSGGGDTQYF
NA | TRBJ2-7 | TRBD1 | TRBV7-6 | TGTGCCAGCGGGACAGGACGTAGATACGAGCAGTACTTC | CASGTGRRYEQYF
once | TRBJ1-4 | TRBD1 | TRBV5-1 | TGCGCCAGCAGCTTGTACGGGACAGGGGATGAAAAACTGTTTTTT | CASSLYGTGDEKLFF
NA | TRBJ1-4 | TRBD1 | TRBV5-1 | TGCGCCAGCAGCACGGGACAGGGGATTGAAAAACTGTTTTTT | CASSTGQGIEKLFF
NA | TRBJ2-7 | TRBD1 | TRBV6-5 | TGTGCCAGCAGGATGGGGACAGGGAACTACGAGCAGTACTTC | CASRMGTGNYEQYF
NA | TRBJ1-4 | TRBD1 | TRBV6-1 | TGTGCCAGCAGTGAAGCGGGACAGGGAATCGATTTGGAAAAACTGTTTTTT | CASSEAGQGIDLEKLFF
NA | TRBJ2-1 | TRBD1 | TRBV28 | TGTGCCAGCAGTCTACAGGGGCCACAGTTCTTC | CASSLQGPQFF
NA | TRBJ1-5 | NA | TRBV6-4 | TGTGCCAGCAGTGATCCCATCCCGGCACTTCGGGATCAGCCCCAGCATTTT | CASSDPIPALRDQPQHF
NA | TRBJ2-4 | TRBD2 | TRBV5-1 | TGCGCCAGCAGGGGGCGGGAGGGCCCAGAAAACATTCAGTACTTC | CASRGREGPENIQYF
NA | TRBJ1-5 | NA | TRBV6-6 | TGTGCCAGCAGCACACCACAGGGTCAAGGGCAGCCCCAGCATTTT | CASSTPQGQGQPQHF
NA | TRBJ2-3 | NA | TRBV18 | TGTGCCAGCTCACCAATCTCGAGACAGGGCACAGATACGCAGTATTTT | CASSPISRQGTDTQYF
once | TRBJ2-7 | TRBD2 | TRBV7-2 | TGTGCCAGCATGGAACTAGCGGGTAGTCTCGAGCAGTACTTC | CASMELAGSLEQYF
NA | TRBJ1-6 | TRBD1 | TRBV14 | TGTGCCAGCAGCCGAGCGTCCTCCGGGACAGGCCGTAATTCACCCCTCCACTTT | CASSRASSGTGRNSPLHF
few | TRBJ2-7 | TRBD2 | TRBV9 | TGTGCCAGCAGCCTAAGCGGGATCTCCTACGAGCAGTACTTC | CASSLSGISYEQYF
NA | TRBJ2-3 | TRBD2 | TRBV6-4 | TGTGCCAGCATTAGCGGGTGGCCAGATACGCAGTATTTT | CASISGWPDTQYF
once | TRBJ2-1 | TRBD2 | TRBV5-4 | TGTGCCAGCAGCTCGGGGGGGGGCTCCTACAATGAGCAGTTCTTC | CASSSGGGSYNEQFF
NA | TRBJ1-5 | NA | TRBV4-1 | TGCGCCAGCAGCCAAATCAGGGGTCAGGATCAGCCCCAGCATTTT | CASSQIRGQDQPQHF
NA | TRBJ2-1 | NA | TRBV11-3 | TGTGCCAGCAGCTTAGACTTCAATGAGCAGTTCTTC | CASSLDFNEQFF
NA | TRBJ1-4 | NA | TRBV7-2 | TGTGCCAGCAGCTTTTATGGGGGAGGCGAAAAACTGTTTTTT | CASSFYGGGEKLFF
NA | TRBJ2-1 | TRBD2 | TRBV9 | TGTGCCAGCAGCGTAGGAACTAGCGGGAGCTCCTACAATGAGCAGTTCTTC | CASSVGTSGSSYNEQFF
NA | TRBJ2-5 | NA | TRBV18 | TGTGCCAGCTCACCACCCCCAACTCAAGAGACCCAGTACTTC | CASSPPPTQETQYF
NA | TRBJ1-5 | NA | TRBV27 | TGTGCCAGCAGTTTATACCTCACAGATCAGCCCCAGCATTTT | CASSLYLTDQPQHF
few | TRBJ2-3 | NA | TRBV5-1 | TGCGCCAGCAGCTTGTTGCTAGCGTTTTCAGATACGCAGTATTTT | CASSLLLAFSDTQYF
NA | TRBJ1-6 | NA | TRBV6-1 | TGTGCCAGCAGTGAAACCCGTTCGACGGGGTATAATTCACCCCTCCACTTT | CASSETRSTGYNSPLHF
NA | TRBJ2-5 | TRBD2 | TRBV29-1 | TGCAGCGTTGGAGGACTAGCGGGAAGAGAGACCCAGTACTTC | CSVGGLAGRETQYF
NA | TRBJ2-6 | TRBD1 | TRBV7-8 | TGTGCCAGCAGCTCCAGGACAGGGGGCATCTCTGGGGCCAACGTCCTGACTTTC | CASSSRTGGISGANVLTF
NA | TRBJ2-2 | NA | TRBV12-2 | TGTGCAAGTCGCTTAGGCCTAAACACCGGGGAGCTGTTTTTT | CASRLGLNTGELFF
NA | TRBJ1-2 | NA | TRBV19 | TGTGCCAGTAATGGGGACACCCCTGGCTACACCTTC | CASNGDTPGYTF
NA | TRBJ2-3 | NA | TRBV18 | TGTGCCAGCTCACCACAGGACGGGGGTTCGGATACGCAGTATTTT | CASSPQDGGSDTQYF
NA | TRBJ1-4 | NA | TRBV28 | TGTGCCAGCAGACCCCAGGGGCAGGGTGAAAAACTGTTTTTT | CASRPQGQGEKLFF
NA | TRBJ2-7 | TRBD2 | TRBV4-2 | TGTGCCAGCAGCCTCAAGCGGGACCATCACGAGCAGTACTTC | CASSLKRDHHEQYF
NA | TRBJ1-2 | NA | TRBV6-5 | TGTGCCAGCAGGGCCCTGGGGGGGGGCTATGGCTACACCTTC | CASRALGGGYGYTF
once | TRBJ1-2 | TRBD1 | TRBV30 | TGTGCCTGGAGTTCACTGGACAGGGGCGGCTACACCTTC | CAWSSLDRGGYTF
NA | TRBJ1-1 | NA | TRBV7-8 | TGTGCCAGCATCCCACCAATGAGGATGAACACTGAAGCTTTCTTT | CASIPPMRMNTEAFF
few | TRBJ1-1 | TRBD1 | TRBV10-3 | TGTGCCATCAGTAAGGGGGACAGGGAGAACACTGAAGCTTTCTTT | CAISKGDRENTEAFF
NA | TRBJ2-5 | TRBD1 | TRBV9 | TGTGCCAGCAGCTTGGGACAGGGGATCGGGGAGACCCAGTACTTC | CASSLGQGIGETQYF
NA | TRBJ2-1 | TRBD1 | TRBV10-3 | TGTGCCACCTCGGACATAGGGACAGGGATCGATGAGCAGTTCTTC | CATSDIGTGIDEQFF
NA | TRBJ2-7 | TRBD2 | TRBV7-6 | TGTGCCAGCAGCGCTGGGACTAGCGGGCCAATCTCCTACGAGCAGTACTTC | CASSAGTSGPISYEQYF
NA | TRBJ1-5 | NA | TRBV27 | TGTGCCAGCAGATCCCTATTGGGCAATCAGCCCCAGCATTTT | CASRSLLGNQPQHF
NA | TRBJ2-5 | TRBD1 | TRBV23-1 | TGCGCCAGCAGTCAGACAGGGGGTAACCCTTCCCAAGAGACCCAGTACTTC | CASSQTGGNPSQETQYF
NA | TRBJ1-4 | NA | TRBV5-4 | TGTGCCAGCAGCTTGTCGGCACCCGGAGCTAATGAAAAACTGTTTTTT | CASSLSAPGANEKLFF
NA | TRBJ1-4 | NA | TRBV7-2 | TGTGCCAGCAGCACCGAAGGAAGCGGACTGTTTTTT | CASSTEGSGLFF
NA | TRBJ1-2 | TRBD1 | TRBV15 | TGTGCCACCAGCAGAGGGGGGACAGAATCCCGATATGGCTACACCTTC | CATSRGGTESRYGYTF
NA | TRBJ2-3 | TRBD1 | TRBV4-2 | TGTGCCAGCAGCCAAGCTACAGGGGTAGATACGCAGTATTTT | CASSQATGVDTQYF
NA | TRBJ2-3 | NA | TRBV5-1 | TGCGCCAGCAGCTTGGCCCCAGGGTTTGTTTCAGATACGCAGTATTTT | CASSLAPGFVSDTQYF
once | TRBJ1-1 | NA | TRBV4-3 | TGCGCCAGCAGCCTAAGAACAGGGCAGAACACTGAAGCTTTCTTT | CASSLRTGQNTEAFF
few | TRBJ2-1 | NA | TRBV6-5 | TGTGCCAGCAGTTACTCGTCATACAATGAGCAGTTCTTC | CASSYSSYNEQFF
NA | TRBJ2-7 | NA | TRBV7-8 | TGTGCCAGCAGCACCACGACTGGTTCCTACGAGCAGTACTTC | CASSTTTGSYEQYF
once | TRBJ2-4 | TRBD2 | TRBV9 | TGTGCCAGCAGCGTGGGGACTAGCGGAACTAGGGACATTCAGTACTTC | CASSVGTSGTRDIQYF
NA | TRBJ2-4 | TRBD2 | TRBV19 | TGTGCCAGTTCAACGATAGCGGGAGTAGGGGCCAACATTCAGTACTTC | CASSTIAGVGANIQYF